Below are 17 T cell receptor beta chains sequenced from a single sample in a study of T cell repertoires in cytomegalovirus infection. TCRdb reanalysed the reads using MiXCR and keeps one entry per CDR3 protein. This sample has approximately 500,000 distinct CDR3 sequences, with 16% found just once. The sequencing sample was made of CD8+ T cells from PBMCs. The receptors shown here come from a human donor in good health (CMV status not recorded). Some clones in this sample may be carry-over from other donors' samples.

The sample holds many counts of this clonotype. The J gene is TRBJ2-7, the V gene TRBV5-1; no firm D call. Germline CDR1 and CDR2: SGHRS and YFSETQ. The CDR3 loop spans 14 amino acids. Trimming removed 1 base at V and 2 bases at J, with 10 bases between. As DNA, the CDR3 is TGCGCCAGCAGCTTGAACAGAATGGCCTACGAGCAGTACTTC. Encoded protein: CASSLNRMAYEQYF. The complete variable domain, with remaining parts taken from reference TRBV5-1 and TRBJ2-7, reads KAGVTQTPRYLIKTRGQQVTLSCSPISGHRSVSWYQQTPGQGLQFLFEYFSETQRNKGNFPGRFSGRQFSNSRSEMNVSTLELGDSALYLCASSLNRMAYEQYFGPGTRLTVT.

The V and J genes are TRBV2 and TRBJ2-5; D may be TRBD1 (6 bases). This CDR3 spans 14 amino acids. The V and J ends lost 6 bases and 1 base respectively, with 12 bases between them. Germline V CDR1 and CDR2: SNHLY, FYNNEI. The CDR3 DNA sequence: TGTGCCAGCAGGAGGACAGAGTTCCAAGAGACCCAGTACTTC. Translation: CASRRTEFQETQYF.

As concerns this clonotype: Given a much more abundant clone one base away, this may be a read error. This likely comes from a read error, as the CDR3 has no conserved phenylalanine or tryptophan at its end. The chain employs TRBV30 and TRBJ1-2; 7 positions agree with TRBD1. Trimming cost V 0 bases and J 4 bases; bases outside gene matches: 14. The germline V gene encodes CDR1 GTSNPN and CDR2 SVGIG (reference sequence). This CDR3 comprises 17 residues. CDR3 region: CAWSVPDDRAVLYGYTL. In DNA, the CDR3 is TGTGCCTGGAGTGTCCCCGACGACAGGGCCGTACTCTATGGCTACACCTTA.

This clonotype was seen repeatedly, ten times or more. The CDR3 sequence is CASSLGFSGSHTDTQYF. DNA of the CDR3: TGTGCCAGCAGCTTAGGGTTTAGCGGGAGCCACACAGATACGCAGTATTTT. This sequence joins TRBV7-9 and TRBJ2-3, with 9 positions matching TRBD2. CDR3 length equals 17 residues. The trim removed 1 base at V and 2 bases at J, leaving 7 bases unmatched. Germline CDR1 is SEHNR and CDR2 is FQNEAQ (reference sequence).

This clonotype was seen at least ten times. The rearrangement joins TRBV6-6 to TRBJ2-1, with D maybe TRBD2 (6 bases). CDR1 and CDR2 (germline): MNHNY, SVGAGI (reference sequence). The CDR3 runs to 15 residues. Trimming stripped 6 bases from V and 4 bases from J, with 16 bases between. CDR3 sequence: CASSISGLDYNEQFF. The DNA for the CDR3 is TGTGCCAGCAGCATATCGGGACTGGATTACAATGAGCAGTTCTTC.

This clonotype was counted a few times. V gene TRBV7-9 combines with J gene TRBJ2-5; D may match TRBD1 or TRBD2 (5 bases each). The length of the CDR3 is 16 residues. Germline V gene data show CDR1 as SEHNR and CDR2 as FQNEAQ (reference sequence). V lost 4 bases, J lost 3 bases, and 18 bases lay in between. The CDR3 protein is CASSSLRGWEEETQYF. CDR3 DNA sequence: TGTGCCAGCAGCTCCTTGAGGGGTTGGGAAGAAGAGACCCAGTACTTC. Full variable domain (outside the CDR3, taken from reference TRBV7-9 and TRBJ2-5): DTGVSQNPRHKITKRGQNVTFRCDPISEHNRLYWYRQTLGQGPEFLTYFQNEAQLEKSRLLSDRFSAERPKGSFSTLEIQRTEQGDSAMYLCASSSLRGWEEETQYFGPGTRLLVL.

V usage is TRBV7-3 and J usage is TRBJ1-2; 8 bases map to TRBD1. There are 17 residues in the CDR3. Germline CDR1 SGHTA, CDR2 FQGTGA. After removal of 0 bases from V and 6 bases from J, the junction contained 12 bases not matched to a gene. CDR3 region: CASSLTGGAGGEDGYTF. CDR3 DNA sequence: TGTGCCAGCAGCTTAACGGGGGGGGCAGGGGGCGAGGATGGCTACACCTTC.

This clonotype turned up a few times. The V gene is TRBV5-4, the J gene TRBJ2-1; 7 nucleotides align to TRBD2. V shed 1 base, J shed 3 bases, and the junction held 4 bases outside the gene matches. There are 15 residues in the CDR3. Per the germline V gene, CDR1 is SGHNT and CDR2 is YYREEE (reference sequence). DNA for the CDR3: TGTGCCAGCAGCTTGCTCCGGGAGGTCTACAATGAGCAGTTCTTC. It specifies CASSLLREVYNEQFF.

This clonotype has more than one count but fewer than ten. J is TRBJ1-5 and V is TRBV6-5, with D tentatively TRBD1 (6 bases). V was shortened by 5 bases and J by 5 bases, with 13 bases between the two germline ends. CDR3 length equals 14 residues. Germline loops: CDR1 MNHEY, CDR2 SVGAGI. Written as DNA, the CDR3 is TGTGCCAGCAGTCCTGACAGGCCTCATCAGCCCCAGCATTTT. Residues: CASSPDRPHQPQHF.

The chain carries TRBV2 and TRBJ2-1, with 7 bases that match TRBD2. The CDR3 covers 14 residues. Germline loops: CDR1 SNHLY, CDR2 FYNNEI. V was clipped by 4 bases and J by 6 bases; unmatched bases: 6. This CDR3 is CASSGGLVSNEQFF. CDR3 DNA sequence: TGTGCCAGCAGTGGCGGACTAGTTTCCAATGAGCAGTTCTTC.

This clonotype was observed at least ten times. The CDR3 coding sequence is TGTGCCAGCAGCTTATGGGGGACAGGGAACAATGAGCAGTTCTTC. Its protein product is CASSLWGTGNNEQFF. The V gene is TRBV7-9, the J gene TRBJ2-1; 9 positions match TRBD1. Looked up from germline, CDR1 is SEHNR and CDR2 is FQNEAQ (reference sequence). Trimming cost V 2 bases and J 5 bases; bases outside gene matches: 4. This CDR3 has 15 amino acids.

This clonotype was recorded at least ten times. The chain employs TRBV27 and TRBJ2-1; TRBD1 might be the D (5 bases). V shed 5 bases and J shed 14 bases, with 22 bases lying between them. The V gene's germline CDR1 is MNHEY and CDR2 SMNVEV (reference sequence). This CDR3 comprises 14 residues. The CDR3: CASSLGGHPTGEFF. The CDR3 nucleotides are TGTGCCAGCAGTCTCGGCGGACACCCAACTGGAGAGTTCTTC.

The gene calls are TRBV27 and TRBJ1-1; the D gene is possibly TRBD1 (5 bases). CDR1 and CDR2 (germline): MNHEY, SMNVEV (reference sequence). V lost 5 bases, J lost 8 bases, and 9 bases lay in between. CDR3 length: 11 amino acids. This CDR3 is CASSAGVEAFF. In nucleotides, the CDR3 is TGTGCCAGCAGTGCGGGGGTGGAAGCTTTCTTT.

This clonotype was seen a handful of times. The V gene is TRBV29-1, the J gene TRBJ2-1; 9 nucleotides line up with TRBD1. CDR3 length equals 12 residues. CDR1 SQVTM and CDR2 ANQGSEA come from the germline V gene. With V trimmed by 7 bases and J by 9 bases, 7 bases remained unmatched. The CDR3 reads CSAPDRGSEQFF. The CDR3 bases are TGCAGCGCGCCGGACAGGGGTAGTGAGCAGTTCTTC.

This clonotype has just a few counts. The CDR3 is CASSRLSGGTTDTQYF. CDR3 coding DNA: TGTGCCAGCAGCCGTCTGAGCGGAGGGACCACAGATACGCAGTATTTT. The rearrangement joins TRBV5-6 to TRBJ2-3; D might be TRBD2 (6 bases). With 4 bases removed from V and 2 bases from J, the gap between germline ends came to 17 bases. Germline V lookup: CDR1 SGHDT, CDR2 YYEEEE. The CDR3 contains 16 residues.

In its sample, this clonotype was seen many times. V and J are TRBV15 and TRBJ2-1; weak D call: TRBD2 (5 bases). Trimming took off 5 bases at V and 1 base at J, with 12 bases between the two ends. CDR3 size: 15 residues. Looked up from germline, CDR1 is LNHNV and CDR2 is YYDKDF (reference sequence). The CDR3 loop reads CATSPRRESYNEQFF. CDR3 in DNA: TGTGCCACCAGCCCCAGACGGGAATCCTACAATGAGCAGTTCTTC.

This clonotype was observed a few times. This chain joins TRBV6-1 and TRBJ2-3; D is possibly TRBD2 (6 bases). V was cut by 0 bases and J by 0 bases, with 10 bases left in between. Germline CDR1 is MNHNS and CDR2 is SASEGT. CDR3 length: 16 residues. The CDR3 reads CASSEAVSGSTDTQYF. The CDR3 DNA follows: TGTGCCAGCAGTGAAGCGGTTAGCGGCAGCACAGATACGCAGTATTTT.